This TCR beta chain was recorded in a study of radiation and T cells in renal cell carcinoma. The V end was cut by 5 bases, the J end by 0 bases, with 14 bases between. The CDR3 is made up of 17 amino acids. In germline, CDR1 is MGHDK, CDR2 SYGVNS. Indicated time point: baseline pretreatment blood. The treatment here: 15 Gy SBRT to primary tumor, nephrectomy 4 weeks later. Generated by immunoSEQ multiplex PCR, the TCRdb table keeps only in-frame clones and is missing some. Altogether more than 140,000 clones are present, 83% being singletons, with the ten largest covering under 30%. This material consisted of blood, taken from a patient whose treatment included radiotherapy and nephrectomy. This receptor was identified in a woman in her fifties or sixties with renal cell carcinoma. V gene TRBV25-1 combines with J gene TRBJ1-6; maybe TRBD1 (6 bases). The CDR3 sequence is CASSSGGGNSYNSPLHF. The CDR3 DNA reads TGTGCCAGCAGTTCAGGAGGGGGGAACTCCTATAATTCACCCCTCCACTTT.